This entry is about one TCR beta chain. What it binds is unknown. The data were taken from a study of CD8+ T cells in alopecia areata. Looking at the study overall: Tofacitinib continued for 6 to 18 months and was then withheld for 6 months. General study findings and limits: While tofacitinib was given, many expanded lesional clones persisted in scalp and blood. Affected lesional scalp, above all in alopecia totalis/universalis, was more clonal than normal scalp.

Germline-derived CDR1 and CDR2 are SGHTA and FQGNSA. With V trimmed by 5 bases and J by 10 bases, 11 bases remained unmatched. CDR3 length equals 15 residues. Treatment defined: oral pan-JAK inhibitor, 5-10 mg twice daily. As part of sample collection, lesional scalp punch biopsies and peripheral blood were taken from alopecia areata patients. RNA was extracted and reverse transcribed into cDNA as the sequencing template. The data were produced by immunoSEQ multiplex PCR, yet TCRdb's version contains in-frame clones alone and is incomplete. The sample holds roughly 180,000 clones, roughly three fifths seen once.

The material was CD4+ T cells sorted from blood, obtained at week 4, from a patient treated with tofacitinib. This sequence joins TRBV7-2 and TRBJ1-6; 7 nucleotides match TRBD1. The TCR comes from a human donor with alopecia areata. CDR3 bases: TGTGCCAGCAGCACTAGGACAGGCCGGGAGTCACCCCTCCACTTT. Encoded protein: CASSTRTGRESPLHF.